These 4 T cell receptor beta chains were all obtained from the same sample, sequenced in a study of regulatory T cells in long-lasting Graves disease. Sample time point: persistent/refractory GD, antithyroid drugs over 5 years with positive TRAb. The TCR library used RNA extracted from PBMCs. Arm-PCR of CDR3 regions and iRepertoire HTBI primers were the basis on which TCR beta libraries were built. TCRdb reprocessed the multiplex PCR reads with MiXCR, giving one entry per CDR3 protein. The sample shows about 400,000 distinct CDR3 sequences, more than 20% of them seen only once. The input for sequencing was peripheral blood mononuclear cells (PBMCs), taken when the disease was refractory, from a patient treated with antithyroid drugs. Receptors were obtained from a female donor with Graves disease.

This clonotype was counted at least ten times. The gene calls are TRBV28 and TRBJ1-2; D gene unclear. Germline V gene lookup returns CDR1 MDHEN and CDR2 SYDVKM. CDR3 length: 12 residues. V lost 8 bases, J lost 8 bases, and 15 bases lay in between. The CDR3 bases are TGTGCCAGCTCACAGAGCTTTAACGGCTACACCTTC. Residues: CASSQSFNGYTF.

This clonotype was seen ten or more times. V and J are TRBV29-1 and TRBJ2-7; TRBD1 matches 9 bases. The CDR3 consists of 13 residues. Germline V lookup: CDR1 SQVTM, CDR2 ANQGSEA. Trimming removed 3 bases from V and 2 bases from J; junction bases left unmatched: 2. The CDR3 DNA reads TGCAGCGTTGAGGGACAGGGAACCTACGAGCAGTACTTC. Protein product: CSVEGQGTYEQYF.

The CDR3 protein is CASTEGHGELFF. The CDR3 bases are TGTGCCAGCACCGAAGGTCACGGGGAGCTGTTTTTT. The chain combines TRBV6-1 with TRBJ2-2, with unresolved D. The germline V gene encodes CDR1 MNHNS and CDR2 SASEGT. The germline V and J ends were trimmed by 7 bases and 7 bases, with 10 bases remaining between them. The CDR3 runs 12 residues.

A few counts support this clonotype. The chain is built from TRBV19 and TRBJ2-5; TRBD2 might be the D (5 bases). Trimming left V 6 bases short and J 7 bases short, with 15 bases between. Germline assignment: CDR1 LNHDA and CDR2 SQIVND (reference sequence). This CDR3 contains 13 residues. In DNA form, the CDR3 reads TGTGCCAGTAGCGGTACAGCCGCGGGGACCCAGTACTTC. It translates to CASSGTAAGTQYF. Full variable domain (outside the CDR3, taken from reference TRBV19 and TRBJ2-5): DGGITQSPKYLFRKEGQNVTLSCEQNLNHDAMYWYRQDPGQGLRLIYYSQIVNDFQKGDIAEGYSVSREKKESFPLTVTSAQKNPTAFYLCASSGTAAGTQYFGPGTRLLVL.